These 32 T cell receptor beta chains were all obtained from the same sample, sequenced in a study of tumor-infiltrating lymphocytes in primary liver carcinoma. From approximately 530 ng of total RNA, TCR beta-specific cDNA was reverse-transcribed using a constant-region primer. Sequencing libraries for TCR beta derived from three nested multiplex PCR rounds that used slightly modified ARM-PCR. Primers for the first two PCR rounds were TRBV1-TRBV30 forward primers and a C-beta reverse primer (approximately 10 cycles per round). TCRdb analysed the multiplex PCR reads with MiXCR anew, one entry per CDR3 protein. The sample has 310,000 or so distinct CDR3 sequences, 50% to 60% seen once. Unsorted whole blood supplied the RNA, and germline DNA was extracted too. The sample taken for sequencing was peripheral blood. The receptor source for this set is a woman in her twenties or thirties with primary liver carcinoma and hepatitis B virus infection.

This clonotype was picked up a small number of times. One end of the junction varies from germline; a read error may be responsible. The chain employs TRBV14 and TRBJ2-5; TRBD1 matches at 7 bases. The CDR3 sequence is 15 residues long. Germline CDR1 is SGHDN and CDR2 is FVKESK. CDR3 in DNA: TGTGCCAGTAGCCAAGATGACAGGGTAGAAGAGACCCAGTACTTC. It translates to CASSQDDRVEETQYF.

This clonotype was seen ten or more times. The chain has TRBV12-3 or TRBV12-4 and TRBJ2-7, with 9 bases identical to TRBD1. The V gene end was trimmed by 6 bases and the J gene end by 1 base; junction bases not matched to a gene: 4. The length of the CDR3 is 14 residues. The CDR3 DNA is TGTGCCAGCAGACGGGGACAGGGTTCCTACGAGCAGTACTTC. Translated, it gives CASRRGQGSYEQYF.

This clonotype was observed at least ten times. CDR3 coding DNA: TGCAGCGTTACAGGGACGGCGCCAACTAATGAAAAACTGTTTTTT. It is translated as CSVTGTAPTNEKLFF. This chain joins TRBV29-1 and TRBJ1-4, with D tentatively TRBD1 (6 bases). Germline CDR1 is SQVTM and CDR2 is ANQGSEA. The CDR3 has 15 residues. V lost 5 bases to trimming and J lost 0 bases, with 13 bases between them.

This chain joins TRBV6-1 and TRBJ2-2, with 10 bases aligning to TRBD1. The germline CDR1 and CDR2 sequences are MNHNS and SASEGT. The trim removed 6 bases at V and 2 bases at J, leaving 3 bases unmatched. The CDR3 consists of 15 residues. The CDR3 DNA is TGTGCCAGCAGACGGGACAGGGGCAACACCGGGGAGCTGTTTTTT. It yields the protein CASRRDRGNTGELFF.

The rearrangement links TRBV5-6 to TRBJ1-3, with 8 bases lining up with TRBD1. CDR1 and CDR2 from the germline V gene are SGHDT and YYEEEE. CDR3 length: 14 amino acids. Trimming removed 7 bases from V and 4 bases from J; junction bases left unmatched: 7. The CDR3 coding sequence is TGTGCCAGCTCCCCGACAGGGGAAGGAAACACCATATATTTT. This codes for CASSPTGEGNTIYF. Variable domain in full (rest from reference TRBV5-6 and TRBJ1-3): DAGVTQSPTHLIKTRGQQVTLRCSPKSGHDTVSWYQQALGQGPQFIFQYYEEEERQRGNFPDRFSGHQFPNYSSELNVNALLLGDSALYLCASSPTGEGNTIYFGEGSWLTVV.

The rearrangement joins TRBV5-6 to TRBJ2-7, with 7 bases fitting TRBD2. Germline CDR1 reads SGHDT; CDR2 reads YYEEEE. The V and J ends lost 4 bases and 7 bases, in that order; junction bases with no gene match: 14. The CDR3 is 15 residues long. The CDR3 here is CASSPRPSGPKEQYF. The CDR3 region has the DNA TGTGCCAGCAGCCCGAGGCCTAGCGGACCTAAAGAGCAGTACTTC.

The CDR3 coding sequence is TGCAACGTGGCAGGGACAGACAATGAAAAACTGTTTTTT. This codes for CNVAGTDNEKLFF. The chain couples TRBV29-1 to TRBJ1-4; 7 bases are shared with TRBD1. This CDR3 has 13 amino acids. Germline V gives CDR1 SQVTM, CDR2 ANQGSEA. Combining the CDR3 with reference TRBV29-1 and TRBJ1-4 gives the whole variable domain SAVISQKPSRDICQRGTSLTIQCQVDSQVTMMFWYRQQPGQSLTLIATANQGSEATYESGFVIDKFPISRPNLTFSTLTVSNMSPEDSSIYLCNVAGTDNEKLFFGSGTQLSVL.

A remark on this clonotype: Mismatch with germline at one junction end may stem from a read error. V usage is TRBV7-9 and J usage is TRBJ2-7, with TRBD1 matching over 8 bases. The germline V gene has CDR1 SEHNR and CDR2 FQNEAQ (reference sequence). This CDR3 is 14 amino acids long. The CDR3 region is CASSSDRDSYERYF. Written as DNA, the CDR3 is TGTGCCAGCAGCTCGGACAGGGATTCCTACGAGCGGTACTTC. Combining the CDR3 with reference TRBV7-9 and TRBJ2-7 gives the whole variable domain DTGVSQNPRHKITKRGQNVTFRCDPISEHNRLYWYRQTLGQGPEFLTYFQNEAQLEKSRLLSDRFSAERPKGSFSTLEIQRTEQGDSAMYLCASSSDRDSYERYFGPGTRLTVT.

This clonotype was detected only a few times. A read error may be the cause here, since a much bigger clone is one base away. The CDR3: CANSPGQGGSDTQYF. CDR3 DNA sequence: TGTGCCAACAGCCCGGGACAGGGAGGCTCAGATACGCAGTATTTT. This chain connects TRBV11-3 to TRBJ2-3, with TRBD1 identical over 9 bases. This CDR3 contains 15 residues. Germline loops: CDR1 SGHNT, CDR2 YENEEA.

This clonotype was seen repeatedly, ten times or more. The chain recombines TRBV11-2 with TRBJ1-6; possibly TRBD1 for D (6 bases). Germline V CDR1 and CDR2: SGHAT, FQNNGV. The CDR3 sequence is 15 residues long. The V end was cut by 2 bases, the J end by 7 bases, with 12 bases between. CDR3 residues: CASSLRRDTNSPLHF. The CDR3 DNA reads TGTGCCAGCAGCTTACGTAGGGACACGAATTCACCCCTCCACTTT.

The table lists this clonotype with a few counts. This chain connects TRBV13 to TRBJ2-2; 11 positions match TRBD2. J gave up 5 bases and V 5 bases, and 4 bases lay outside the gene matches. The length of the CDR3 is 15 residues. Per the germline V gene, CDR1 is PRHDT and CDR2 is FYEKMQ (reference sequence). The DNA of the CDR3 is TGTGCCAGCAGCCCCCGGACTAGCGGGACCGGGGAGCTGTTTTTT. This codes for CASSPRTSGTGELFF. Drawing the rest from reference TRBV13 and TRBJ2-2, the complete variable domain is AAGVIQSPRHLIKEKRETATLKCYPIPRHDTVYWYQQGPGQDPQFLISFYEKMQSDKGSIPDRFSAQQFSDYHSELNMSSLELGDSALYFCASSPRTSGTGELFFGEGSRLTVL.

For this clonotype: This may arise from a read error, as a much more abundant clone is one base away. J is TRBJ2-4 and V is TRBV6-2 or TRBV6-3, with D unclear. The CDR3 is made up of 14 amino acids. Per germline, CDR1 MNHEY and CDR2 SVGEGT. This CDR3 reads CASSKGLAKDIQYF. As DNA, the CDR3 is TGTGCCAGCAGTAAGGGCCTCGCCAAAGACATTCAGTACTTC.

Remarks on this clonotype: Germline is not matched at one junction end, which may reflect a read error. V gene TRBV4-1 combines with J gene TRBJ2-7; a possible D gene is TRBD2 (5 bases). Per the germline V gene, CDR1 is MGHRA and CDR2 is YSYEKL. There are 16 residues in the CDR3. CDR3 bases: TGCGCCAGCAGCCAAGAGAACGAGCGGAGCTCCTACGAGCAGCACTTC. Its protein product is CASSQENERSSYEQHF.

This chain joins TRBV10-3 and TRBJ2-3, with no clear D. Germline CDR1 ENHRY, CDR2 SYGVKD. Trimming took 3 bases from V and 3 from J, leaving 7 bases between them. This CDR3 is 13 amino acids long. The CDR3 DNA sequence: TGTGCCATCAGTGATGCGGAGACAGATACGCAGTATTTT. Encoded protein: CAISDAETDTQYF.

On this clonotype itself: A much more abundant neighbour one base away suggests this may be a read error. The V call is TRBV29-1, the J call TRBJ1-2; TRBD1 might be the D (5 bases). The CDR3 consists of 14 residues. CDR1 SQVTM and CDR2 ANQGSEA come from the germline V gene. The CDR3 sequence: CSVDIVGRYYDYTF. In nucleotides, the CDR3 is TGCAGCGTTGATATCGTGGGACGGTACTATGACTACACCTTC.

A word on this clonotype: One junction end does not reproduce the germline sequence, and a read error may be involved. The chain uses TRBV6-6 and TRBJ2-7, with 9 positions matching TRBD1. Looked up from germline, CDR1 is MNHNY and CDR2 is SVGAGI (reference sequence). The CDR3 has 13 residues. This chain's CDR3 is CTSKPGQGIEQYF. CDR3 nucleotide sequence: TGTACCAGCAAACCGGGACAGGGTATCGAGCAGTACTTC.

Of note for this clonotype: At one boundary the junction diverges from the germline segment, which might be a read error. The gene calls are TRBV6-5 and TRBJ1-1; D possibly corresponds to TRBD1 (5 bases). The CDR3 is 13 residues long. Germline V CDR1 and CDR2: MNHEY, SVGAGI. The CDR3 nucleotides read TGTGCCACCCTAGGGGCGGAGAGCACTGAAGCCTTCTTT. Amino acid sequence: CATLGAESTEAFF.

Worth noting for this clonotype: One junction end disagrees with the germline gene, perhaps due to a read error. The rearrangement joins TRBV11-3 to TRBJ2-3, with D perhaps TRBD2 (6 bases). CDR1 is SGHNT, CDR2 YENEEA, per germline. CDR3 length: 14 amino acids. CDR3: CASSLAGPTVTQYF. DNA for the CDR3: TGTGCCAGCAGCTTGGCGGGACCCACAGTTACGCAGTATTTT.

The chain combines TRBV6-6 with TRBJ2-3, with TRBD2 as a possible D gene (6 bases). CDR1 and CDR2 (germline): MNHNY, SVGAGI (reference sequence). The CDR3 length is 16 residues. The V end lost 5 bases, the J end lost 4 bases, and 19 bases lay between the germline ends. The CDR3 DNA reads as TGTGCCAGCAGTCCTCAACTAGCCTGGAAGGCAGATACGCAGTATTTT. Protein product: CASSPQLAWKADTQYF.

The V and J genes are TRBV6-6 and TRBJ2-3; weak D call: TRBD2 (7 bases). Germline V gene lookup returns CDR1 MNHNY and CDR2 SVGAGI (reference sequence). This CDR3 comprises 17 residues. With 6 bases removed from V and 4 bases from J, the gap between germline ends came to 23 bases. CDR3 amino acids: CASRGASGTRGADTQYF. DNA of the CDR3: TGTGCCAGCAGGGGGGCTAGCGGTACAAGAGGGGCAGATACGCAGTATTTT.

This clonotype has more than one count but fewer than ten. V gene TRBV6-1 combines with J gene TRBJ2-6; 7 nucleotides line up with TRBD1. Trimming cost V 7 bases and J 1 base; bases outside gene matches: 10. The CDR3 loop spans 17 amino acids. Germline values: CDR1 MNHNS, CDR2 SASEGT. The CDR3: CASTRKGQTSGANVLTF. The CDR3 DNA sequence: TGTGCCAGCACCAGAAAGGGACAGACTTCTGGGGCCAACGTCCTGACTTTC.

Worth noting for this clonotype: A read error may account for a junction end that differs from germline. The V gene is TRBV5-4, the J gene TRBJ1-2, with D perhaps matching TRBD1 (5 bases). From germline, CDR1 is SGHNT and CDR2 YYREEE (reference sequence). The CDR3 covers 14 residues. The DNA for the CDR3 is TGTGTCAGCAGCTCGGCAGGGAGGAACTATGGCTACACCTTC. The encoded protein is CVSSSAGRNYGYTF.

Ten or more counts support this clonotype. The chain recombines TRBV4-1 with TRBJ2-3; no clear D gene. V was shortened by 1 base and J by 0 bases, with 11 bases between the two germline ends. This CDR3 is 16 amino acids long. Germline CDR1 MGHRA, CDR2 YSYEKL. CDR3 loop: CASSQGSLTSTDTQYF. DNA of the CDR3: TGCGCCAGCAGCCAAGGAAGTCTCACTAGCACAGATACGCAGTATTTT.

V is TRBV4-2 and J is TRBJ2-1; 7 nucleotides line up with TRBD2. CDR3 length: 15 amino acids. The trim removed 4 bases at V and 3 bases at J, leaving 6 bases unmatched. The germline gives CDR1 LGHNA, CDR2 YNFKEQ. The CDR3 DNA follows: TGTGCCAGCAGCCCCCAGCGGGACCTCTACAATGAGCAGTTCTTC. This sequence encodes CASSPQRDLYNEQFF.

Points on this clonotype: The junction differs from germline at one of its ends, possibly a read error. The rearrangement uses TRBV11-2 and TRBJ2-2, with D possibly being TRBD1 or TRBD2 (6 bases each). CDR1 and CDR2 from the germline V gene are SGHAT and FQNNGV. The CDR3 extends over 15 amino acids. The CDR3 DNA is TGTGCCAGCAGCTTAGCAATGGGGGGCCCTGGGGGGCTGTTTTTT. Translating it yields CASSLAMGGPGGLFF.

Of note for this clonotype: At one of its ends the junction is not consistent with the germline gene, which may arise from a read error. CDR3 sequence reads: CATSQEGLASYEQYF. The CDR3 bases are TGCGCCACCAGCCAAGAGGGACTTGCATCCTACGAGCAGTACTTC. The chain uses TRBV4-1 and TRBJ2-7, with a weak D call TRBD2 (6 bases). CDR1 is MGHRA and CDR2 is YSYEKL in the germline V gene. The CDR3 runs to 15 residues.

V gene TRBV30 combines with J gene TRBJ2-2; no clear D. The CDR3 sequence is 14 residues long. Germline assignment: CDR1 GTSNPN and CDR2 SVGIG (reference sequence). V shed 0 bases and J shed 10 bases, with 15 bases lying between them. CDR3 protein: CAWSVGMASAELFF. As DNA, the CDR3 is TGTGCCTGGAGTGTCGGTATGGCATCCGCGGAGCTGTTTTTT.

This clonotype was seen a single time. The gene calls are TRBV10-3 and TRBJ1-5; D call uncertain. This CDR3 contains 14 residues. V lost 2 bases, J lost 4 bases, and 9 bases lay in between. In germline, CDR1 is ENHRY, CDR2 SYGVKD. This chain's CDR3 is CAISERGVNQPQHF. CDR3 in DNA: TGTGCCATCAGTGAGCGGGGAGTGAATCAGCCCCAGCATTTT.

This clonotype showed up just a few times. A junction end diverges from the germline sequence, so it may reflect a read error. The rearrangement uses TRBV6-5 and TRBJ1-2; no definite D call. Germline V gene sequence: CDR1 MNHEY, CDR2 SVGAGI. CDR3 length equals 13 residues. CDR3 in amino acids: CVSSLRERYGYTF. CDR3 nucleotides: TGTGTCAGCAGTTTAAGGGAACGATATGGCTACACCTTC.

Comments on this clonotype: A much larger clone lies one base from this, so it may be a read error. The V and J genes are TRBV6-5 and TRBJ2-7; 7 bases are a match to TRBD1. Germline CDR1 MNHEY, CDR2 SVGAGI. The CDR3 is 17 residues long. The CDR3, as DNA: TGTACCAGCAGTTACCCCAGGACAGGATCCGGAACCTACGAGCAGTACTTC. It specifies CTSSYPRTGSGTYEQYF.

As concerns this clonotype: No conserved phenylalanine or tryptophan ends this CDR3, so it is likely a read error. The chain joins TRBV11-2 to TRBJ1-4, with D possibly TRBD1 on 5 matching bases. The V gene lost 6 bases and the J gene lost 3 bases, with 14 bases spanning the gap. This CDR3 is built from 15 residues. Germline V gene sequence: CDR1 SGHAT, CDR2 FQNNGV. This chain's CDR3 is CASSSLGVANEKLFL. CDR3 DNA: TGTGCCAGCAGTTCACTAGGGGTTGCTAATGAAAAACTGTTTCTT.

The sample holds a few counts of this clonotype. The chain couples TRBV7-9 to TRBJ2-7; D gene uncertain. The V end lost 5 bases, the J end lost 0 bases, and 5 bases lay between the germline ends. In germline, CDR1 is SEHNR, CDR2 FQNEAQ (reference sequence). This CDR3 spans 12 amino acids. In nucleotides, the CDR3 is TGTGCCAGCAGCGCTAGCTCCTACGAGCAGTACTTC. This encodes CASSASSYEQYF.